One and the same sample provided the 28 T cell receptor beta chains below, sequenced in a study of human CD8 memory T cell subsets. The authors made TCR beta libraries using UMI-labeled 5' RACE. TCRdb reprocessed the 5' RACE reads and stores each CDR3 protein as one record, lacking DNA. The sample totals approximately 5,700 distinct CDR3 sequences. Input material: CD8+ T cells from PBMCs. The receptors originated from a human donor in good health.

The chain links TRBV15 to TRBJ1-4; TCRdb picks TRBD1, but there is no DNA to check that call. The CDR3 is 14 residues long. The germline gives CDR1 LNHNV, CDR2 YYDKDF (reference sequence). Here the CDR3 reads CATSRTGVNEKLFF.

Its frequency marks this clonotype as medium-sized (0.01 to 0.1%). This chain links TRBV7-9 with TRBJ2-3; TCRdb's D call, TRBD1, is unchecked because there is no DNA. Germline lookup yields CDR1 SEHNR and CDR2 FQNEAQ (reference sequence). This CDR3 has 15 amino acids. CDR3 in amino acids: CASSLSGHPADTQYF.

This clonotype is labeled medium-sized based on frequency. The chain is built from TRBV5-5 and TRBJ1-2; TCRdb designates TRBD1, a call that cannot be tested without DNA. This CDR3 region has 14 residues. Germline CDR1 reads SGHKS; CDR2 reads YYEKEE (reference sequence). The CDR3 loop reads CASSSSGQPYGYTF.

This CDR3 is CASSPGLAGGPRGNEQFF. The chain recombines TRBV7-9 with TRBJ2-1; TCRdb indicates TRBD2, and absent DNA this call remains unverified. The CDR3 totals 18 residues. Per germline, CDR1 SEHNR and CDR2 FQNEAQ (reference sequence).

The gene calls are TRBV13 and TRBJ2-7. The CDR3 consists of 14 residues. Germline V lookup: CDR1 PRHDT, CDR2 FYEKMQ (reference sequence). The CDR3 spells CASSLAGNTYEQYF.

This chain's CDR3 is CASWDTYYGYTF. The chain links TRBV27 to TRBJ1-2; the TCRdb D gene call, TRBD1, has no DNA to confirm it. From germline, CDR1 is MNHEY and CDR2 SMNVEV (reference sequence). The CDR3 has 12 amino acids.

V gene TRBV5-1 combines with J gene TRBJ2-1. The CDR3 runs to 14 residues. From germline, CDR1 is SGHRS and CDR2 YFSETQ. CDR3 residues: CASSLKDYYNEQFF.

The genes are TRBV2 and TRBJ2-5; TCRdb's D call, TRBD2, is unchecked because there is no DNA. The CDR3 is 14 amino acids. Germline CDR1 SNHLY, CDR2 FYNNEI. The CDR3 loop reads CASSEKRGGKTQYF. Full variable domain (rest looked up from reference TRBV2 and TRBJ2-5): EPEVTQTPSHQVTQMGQEVILRCVPISNHLYFYWYRQILGQKVEFLVSFYNNEISEKSEIFDDQFSVERPDGSNFTLKIRSTKLEDSAMYFCASSEKRGGKTQYFGPGTRLLVL.

The chain uses TRBV7-9 and TRBJ1-2. Per the germline V gene, CDR1 is SEHNR and CDR2 is FQNEAQ (reference sequence). This CDR3 spans 16 amino acids. The CDR3 here is CASSSFGEINHYGYTF.

The CDR3 here is CASSSDRALRTDTQYF. This rearrangement joins TRBV3-1 to TRBJ2-3; TCRdb returns TRBD1, unconfirmable since there is no DNA. The CDR3 runs 16 residues. Germline-derived CDR1 and CDR2 are LGHDT and YNNKEL (reference sequence).

The chain combines TRBV7-9 with TRBJ1-1. Per the germline V gene, CDR1 is SEHNR and CDR2 is FQNEAQ (reference sequence). This CDR3 is 14 amino acids long. CDR3 amino acids: CASSLTPRATEAFF.

According to its frequency, this clonotype is medium-sized (0.01 to 0.1%). This sequence joins TRBV7-6 and TRBJ2-7; TCRdb's assignment of TRBD1 cannot be checked, as there is no DNA. CDR3 length equals 14 residues. Germline V gene data show CDR1 as SGHVS and CDR2 as FNYEAQ. CDR3 protein: CASSPGPRAYEQYF.

This clonotype is identified as medium-sized (0.01 to 0.1%) from frequency. This chain links TRBV28 with TRBJ2-5; TCRdb indicates TRBD1, and absent DNA this call remains unverified. CDR1 is MDHEN and CDR2 is SYDVKM in the germline V gene. The CDR3 has 15 amino acids. The CDR3 protein is CASSLRTAPQETQYF.

The chain employs TRBV3-1 and TRBJ2-2. This CDR3 contains 12 residues. CDR1 is LGHDT, CDR2 YNNKEL, per germline (reference sequence). CDR3 amino acids: CASLGRAGELFF.

The chain recombines TRBV6-5 with TRBJ1-2; TCRdb's D call, TRBD1, is unchecked because there is no DNA. CDR1 MNHEY and CDR2 SVGAGI come from the germline V gene. The CDR3 has 15 residues. CDR3 sequence: CASRLGQGANYGYTF.

The V and J genes are TRBV7-9 and TRBJ2-1. Germline V gene lookup returns CDR1 SEHNR and CDR2 FQNEAQ (reference sequence). The CDR3 covers 15 residues. The CDR3 sequence: CASSQTLVLSNEQFF.

This chain joins TRBV4-1 and TRBJ2-2. The CDR3 covers 16 residues. The germline V gene has CDR1 MGHRA and CDR2 YSYEKL. CDR3 loop: CASSQESAGNTGELFF.

This chain joins TRBV12-3 or TRBV12-4 and TRBJ2-6; TCRdb proposes TRBD1, but this gene call is untestable without DNA. The CDR3 covers 14 residues. CDR3 region: CASSGASGANVLTF.

This clonotype is large by frequency. The genes are TRBV20-1 and TRBJ2-7; the D call from TCRdb, TRBD2, cannot be confirmed without DNA. CDR3 length: 14 residues. Germline V CDR1 and CDR2: DFQATT, SNEGSKA (reference sequence). CDR3: CSARGLVASYEQYF.

V gene TRBV27 combines with J gene TRBJ1-1. This CDR3 is 13 amino acids long. Per the germline V gene, CDR1 is MNHEY and CDR2 is SMNVEV (reference sequence). CDR3 sequence reads: CASSLGAVTEAFF.

J is TRBJ1-2 and V is TRBV27. Germline values: CDR1 MNHEY, CDR2 SMNVEV (reference sequence). CDR3 length: 12 amino acids. The CDR3 here is CASRSAGFGYTF.

This clonotype is labeled medium-sized based on frequency. The CDR3 region is CSAPGYGSYEQYF. The chain uses TRBV20-1 and TRBJ2-7; TCRdb picks TRBD1, but there is no DNA to check that call. The CDR3 spans 13 residues. Germline V gene lookup returns CDR1 DFQATT and CDR2 SNEGSKA (reference sequence).

This clonotype ranks as medium-sized in terms of frequency. The chain carries TRBV10-1 and TRBJ2-1. The CDR3 length is 12 residues. CDR1 and CDR2 (germline): WNHNN, SYGVQD (reference sequence). The CDR3 reads CASAGPGDEQFF.

The chain joins TRBV9 to TRBJ2-7; TCRdb lists TRBD2, though no DNA is available to test this call. This CDR3 spans 13 amino acids. Looked up from germline, CDR1 is SGDLS and CDR2 is YYNGEE. CDR3: CASSPPGREEQYF.

The gene calls are TRBV5-5 and TRBJ2-1; there is no DNA to check the TCRdb D call of TRBD1. The CDR3 has 13 amino acids. Germline V gene lookup returns CDR1 SGHKS and CDR2 YYEKEE (reference sequence). The CDR3 protein is CASSLGAGTEQFF.

The chain carries TRBV4-2 and TRBJ1-1; absent DNA, TCRdb's TRBD1 call cannot be checked. This CDR3 spans 14 amino acids. Looked up from germline, CDR1 is LGHNA and CDR2 is YNFKEQ. The CDR3 reads CASSQDRGWGIAFF.

CDR3 residues: CASSVAGGAGYEQYF. The genes are TRBV9 and TRBJ2-7; TCRdb's assignment of TRBD1 cannot be checked, as there is no DNA. Germline CDR1 and CDR2: SGDLS and YYNGEE. The CDR3 is 15 amino acids.

The rearrangement joins TRBV18 to TRBJ2-2. Per the germline V gene, CDR1 is KGHSH and CDR2 is LQKENI. This CDR3 contains 16 residues. CDR3 sequence: CASSPPRRSNTGELFF.